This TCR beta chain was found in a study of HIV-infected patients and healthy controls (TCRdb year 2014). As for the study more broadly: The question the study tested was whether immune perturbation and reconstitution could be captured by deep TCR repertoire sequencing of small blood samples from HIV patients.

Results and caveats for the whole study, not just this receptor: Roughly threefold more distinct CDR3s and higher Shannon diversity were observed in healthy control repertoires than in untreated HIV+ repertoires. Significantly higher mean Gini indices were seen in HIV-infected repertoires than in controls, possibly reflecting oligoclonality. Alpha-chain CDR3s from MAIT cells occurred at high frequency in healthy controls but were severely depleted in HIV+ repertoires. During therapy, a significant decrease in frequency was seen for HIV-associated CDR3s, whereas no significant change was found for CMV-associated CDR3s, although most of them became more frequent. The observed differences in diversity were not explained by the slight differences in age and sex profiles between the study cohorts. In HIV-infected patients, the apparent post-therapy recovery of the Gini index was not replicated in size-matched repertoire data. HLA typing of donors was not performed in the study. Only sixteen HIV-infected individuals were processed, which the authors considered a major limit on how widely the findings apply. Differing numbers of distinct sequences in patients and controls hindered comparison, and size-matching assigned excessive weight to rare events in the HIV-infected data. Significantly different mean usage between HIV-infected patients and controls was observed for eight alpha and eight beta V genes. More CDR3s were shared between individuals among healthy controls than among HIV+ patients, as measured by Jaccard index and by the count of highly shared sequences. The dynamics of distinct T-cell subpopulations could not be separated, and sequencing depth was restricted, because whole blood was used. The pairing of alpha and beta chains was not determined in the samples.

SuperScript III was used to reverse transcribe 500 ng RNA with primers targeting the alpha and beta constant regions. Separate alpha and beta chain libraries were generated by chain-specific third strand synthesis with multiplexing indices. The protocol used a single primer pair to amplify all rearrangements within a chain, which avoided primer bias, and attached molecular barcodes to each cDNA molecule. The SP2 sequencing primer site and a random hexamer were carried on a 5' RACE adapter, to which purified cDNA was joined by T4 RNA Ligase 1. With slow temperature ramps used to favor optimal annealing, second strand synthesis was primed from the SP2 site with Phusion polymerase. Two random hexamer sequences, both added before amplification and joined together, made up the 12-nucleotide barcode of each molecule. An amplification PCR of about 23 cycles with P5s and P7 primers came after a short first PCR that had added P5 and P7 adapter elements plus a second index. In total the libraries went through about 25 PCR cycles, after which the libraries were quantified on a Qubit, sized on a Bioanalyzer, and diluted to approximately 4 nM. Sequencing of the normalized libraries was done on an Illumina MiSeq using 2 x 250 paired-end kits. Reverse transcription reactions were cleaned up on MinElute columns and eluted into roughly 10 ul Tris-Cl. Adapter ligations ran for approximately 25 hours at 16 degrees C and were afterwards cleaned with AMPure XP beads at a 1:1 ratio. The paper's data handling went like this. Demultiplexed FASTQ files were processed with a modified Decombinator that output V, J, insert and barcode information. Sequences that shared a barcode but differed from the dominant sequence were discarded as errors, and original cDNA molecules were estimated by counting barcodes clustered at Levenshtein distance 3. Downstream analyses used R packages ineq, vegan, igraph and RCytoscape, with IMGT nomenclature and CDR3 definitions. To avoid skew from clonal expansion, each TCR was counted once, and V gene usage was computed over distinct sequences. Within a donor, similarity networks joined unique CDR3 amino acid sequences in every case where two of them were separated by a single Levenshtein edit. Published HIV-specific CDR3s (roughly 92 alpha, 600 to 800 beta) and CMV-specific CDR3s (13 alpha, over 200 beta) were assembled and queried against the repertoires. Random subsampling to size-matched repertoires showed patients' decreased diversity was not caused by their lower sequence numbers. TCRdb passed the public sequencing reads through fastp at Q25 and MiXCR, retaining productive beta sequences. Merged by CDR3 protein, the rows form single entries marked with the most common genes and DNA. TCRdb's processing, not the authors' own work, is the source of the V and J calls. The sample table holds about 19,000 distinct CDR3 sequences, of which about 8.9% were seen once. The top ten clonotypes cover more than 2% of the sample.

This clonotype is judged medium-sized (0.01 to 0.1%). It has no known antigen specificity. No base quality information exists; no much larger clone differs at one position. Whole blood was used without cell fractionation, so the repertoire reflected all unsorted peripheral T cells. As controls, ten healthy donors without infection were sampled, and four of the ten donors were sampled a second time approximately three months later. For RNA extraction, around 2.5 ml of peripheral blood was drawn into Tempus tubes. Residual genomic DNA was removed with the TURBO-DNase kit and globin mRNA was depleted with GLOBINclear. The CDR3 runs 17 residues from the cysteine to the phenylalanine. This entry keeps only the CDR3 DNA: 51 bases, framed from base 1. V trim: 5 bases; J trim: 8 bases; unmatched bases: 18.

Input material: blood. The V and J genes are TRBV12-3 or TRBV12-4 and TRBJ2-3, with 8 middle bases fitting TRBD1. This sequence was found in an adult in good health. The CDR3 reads CASSRRRTTGAFITQYF. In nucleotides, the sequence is TGTGCCAGCAGTCGGAGACGAACGACAGGGGCGTTTATTACGCAGTATTTT.